These 2 T cell receptor beta chains share one sample of origin, sequenced in a study of CXCR3-negative and CXCR3-positive naive CD8 T cells. UMI-labeled TRB cDNA libraries were prepared by 5' RACE. TCRdb reworked the 5' RACE reads into one entry per CDR3 protein, no DNA. The table lists about 40,000 distinct CDR3 sequences. Sequencing input: memory CD8+ T cells from blood. All receptors derive from a human donor in good health. Some clones in this sample may be carry-over from other donors' samples.

The chain links TRBV7-2 to TRBJ2-7. This CDR3 has 14 residues. Per germline, CDR1 SGHTA and CDR2 FQGNSA. This chain's CDR3 is CASSLGVGTYEQYF.

The V call is TRBV29-1, the J call TRBJ2-3; TCRdb selects TRBD2, and the lack of DNA leaves this call unchecked. CDR3 length equals 16 residues. Germline-derived CDR1 and CDR2 are SQVTM and ANQGSEA. CDR3 loop: CSVEGGGRVGTDTQYF.